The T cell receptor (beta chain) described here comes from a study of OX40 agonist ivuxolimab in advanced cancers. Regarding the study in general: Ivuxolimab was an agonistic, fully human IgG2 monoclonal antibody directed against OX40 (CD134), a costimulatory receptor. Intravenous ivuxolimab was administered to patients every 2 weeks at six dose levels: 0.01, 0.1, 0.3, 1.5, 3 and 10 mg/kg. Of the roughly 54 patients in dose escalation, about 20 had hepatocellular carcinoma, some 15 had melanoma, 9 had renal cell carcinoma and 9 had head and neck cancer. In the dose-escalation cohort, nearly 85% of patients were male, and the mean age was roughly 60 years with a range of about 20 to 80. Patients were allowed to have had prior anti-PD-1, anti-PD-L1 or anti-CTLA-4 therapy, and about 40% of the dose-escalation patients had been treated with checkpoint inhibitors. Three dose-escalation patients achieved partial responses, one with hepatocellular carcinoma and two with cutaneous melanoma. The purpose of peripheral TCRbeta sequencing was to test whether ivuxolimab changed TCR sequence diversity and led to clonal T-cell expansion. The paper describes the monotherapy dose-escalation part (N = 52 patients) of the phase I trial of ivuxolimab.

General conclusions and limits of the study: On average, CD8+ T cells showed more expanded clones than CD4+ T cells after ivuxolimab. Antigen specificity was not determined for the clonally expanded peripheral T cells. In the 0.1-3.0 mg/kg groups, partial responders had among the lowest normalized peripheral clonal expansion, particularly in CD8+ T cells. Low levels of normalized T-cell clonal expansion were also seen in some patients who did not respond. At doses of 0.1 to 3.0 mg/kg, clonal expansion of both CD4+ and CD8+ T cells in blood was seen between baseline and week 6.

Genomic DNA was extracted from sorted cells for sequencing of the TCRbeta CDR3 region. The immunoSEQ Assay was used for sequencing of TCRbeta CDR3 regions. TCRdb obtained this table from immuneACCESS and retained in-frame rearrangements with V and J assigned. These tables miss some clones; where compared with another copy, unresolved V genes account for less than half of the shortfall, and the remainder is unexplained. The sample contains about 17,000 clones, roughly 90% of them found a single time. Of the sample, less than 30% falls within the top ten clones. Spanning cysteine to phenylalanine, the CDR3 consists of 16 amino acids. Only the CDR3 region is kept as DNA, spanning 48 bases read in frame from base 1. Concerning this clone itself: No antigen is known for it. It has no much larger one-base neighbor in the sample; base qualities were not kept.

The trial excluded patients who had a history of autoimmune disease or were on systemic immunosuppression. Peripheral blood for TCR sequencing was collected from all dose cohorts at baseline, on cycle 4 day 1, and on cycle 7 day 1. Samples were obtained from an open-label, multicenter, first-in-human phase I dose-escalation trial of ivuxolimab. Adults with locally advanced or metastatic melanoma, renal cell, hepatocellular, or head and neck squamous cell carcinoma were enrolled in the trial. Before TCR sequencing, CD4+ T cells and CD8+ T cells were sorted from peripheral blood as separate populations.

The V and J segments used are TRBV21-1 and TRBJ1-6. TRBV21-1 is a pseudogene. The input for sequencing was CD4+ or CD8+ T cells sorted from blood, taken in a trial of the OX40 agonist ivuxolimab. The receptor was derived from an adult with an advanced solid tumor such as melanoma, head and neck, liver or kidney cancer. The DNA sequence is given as TGTGCCAGCAGCAAACTAGGGGACTCCCACAATTCACCCCTCCACTTT. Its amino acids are CASSKLGDSHNSPLHF.